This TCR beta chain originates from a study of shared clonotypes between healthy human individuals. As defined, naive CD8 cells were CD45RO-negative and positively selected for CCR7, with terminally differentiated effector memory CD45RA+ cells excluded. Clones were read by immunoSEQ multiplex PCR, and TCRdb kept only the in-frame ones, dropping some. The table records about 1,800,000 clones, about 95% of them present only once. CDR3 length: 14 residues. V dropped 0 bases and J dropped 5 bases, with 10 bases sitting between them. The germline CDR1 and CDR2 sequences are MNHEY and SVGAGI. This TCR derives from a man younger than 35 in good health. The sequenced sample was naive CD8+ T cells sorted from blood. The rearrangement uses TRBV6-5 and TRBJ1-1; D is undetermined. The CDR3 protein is CASSYSTLGTEAFF. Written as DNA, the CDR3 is TGTGCCAGCAGTTACTCGACTCTGGGGACTGAAGCTTTCTTT.